The 17 T cell receptor beta chains in this list originate from one sample, sequenced in a study of T cell responses to AZD1222 COVID-19 vaccine. Libraries were prepared by immunoSEQ multiplex PCR; TCRdb keeps only in-frame clonotypes and omits some of them. The sample shows some 190,000 clones, around 89% of them seen only once. Sequenced material: peripheral blood, taken on day 0 of AZD1222 vaccination. The receptors shown here come from an adult in good health.

The CDR3: CASSEGRRVSNQPQHF. The CDR3 bases are TGTGCCAGCAGTGAAGGTCGCAGGGTTAGCAATCAGCCCCAGCATTTT. The chain recombines TRBV6-1 with TRBJ1-5, with D maybe TRBD1 (5 bases). Per germline, CDR1 MNHNS and CDR2 SASEGT. V was cut by 1 base and J by 0 bases, with 10 bases left in between. CDR3 length: 16 amino acids.

This sequence joins TRBV7-3 and TRBJ1-2; 8 bases are shared with TRBD1. The CDR3 has 13 residues. The V and J ends lost 2 bases and 4 bases, in that order; junction bases with no gene match: 0. The germline CDR1 and CDR2 sequences are SGHTA and FQGTGA. CDR3 nucleotide sequence: TGTGCCAGCAGCTTAGGACAGGGCTATGGCTACACCTTC. It translates to CASSLGQGYGYTF.

J is TRBJ2-7 and V is TRBV28; the match to TRBD1 covers 7 bases. Germline trimming cut 11 bases from V and 4 bases from J; bases unmatched to any gene: 11. Germline CDR1 MDHEN, CDR2 SYDVKM. This CDR3 is 13 amino acids long. The CDR3 here is CAASPGTVYEQYF. The CDR3 DNA sequence: TGTGCCGCCAGCCCCGGGACAGTTTACGAGCAGTACTTC.

The chain is built from TRBV29-1 and TRBJ2-5; D gene uncertain. The germline V and J ends were trimmed by 5 bases and 5 bases, with 15 bases remaining between them. Per germline, CDR1 SQVTM and CDR2 ANQGSEA. The CDR3 has 13 amino acids. The CDR3 DNA is TGCAGCGTTATCGGCCTGCAGAGGGAGACCCAGTACTTC. It codes for CSVIGLQRETQYF.

V usage is TRBV7-2 and J usage is TRBJ1-6, with D possibly matching TRBD1 (5 bases). This CDR3 region has 17 residues. Germline V gene sequence: CDR1 SGHTA, CDR2 FQGNSA. Trimming stripped 1 base from V and 9 bases from J, with 19 bases between. CDR3 sequence reads: CASSLGRRALNFSPLHF. The CDR3 DNA reads TGTGCCAGCAGCTTAGGTCGCAGGGCTCTAAATTTTTCACCCCTCCACTTT.

V and J are TRBV9 and TRBJ2-5; D is perhaps TRBD1 or TRBD2 (6 bases each). Germline CDR1 reads SGDLS; CDR2 reads YYNGEE. The CDR3 is 15 amino acids. The V gene lost 4 bases and the J gene lost 5 bases, with 18 bases spanning the gap. The CDR3 loop reads CASSTFRGLGETQYF. CDR3 nucleotide sequence: TGTGCCAGCAGCACCTTTCGGGGGCTGGGGGAGACCCAGTACTTC.

The chain has TRBV5-5 and TRBJ2-3; 11 bases line up with TRBD2. The length of the CDR3 is 17 residues. The ends lost 5 bases at V and 5 bases at J; junction bases unmatched: 13. Germline CDR1 SGHKS, CDR2 YYEKEE (reference sequence). CDR3 in amino acids: CASRYVLTSGAKDTQYF. The CDR3 bases are TGTGCCAGCAGATATGTGTTGACTAGCGGGGCTAAAGATACGCAGTATTTT.

V and J are TRBV2 and TRBJ1-4; 7 nucleotides line up with TRBD1. Germline CDR1 and CDR2: SNHLY and FYNNEI. V shed 10 bases and J 7 bases; nucleotides not matched to a gene: 9. CDR3 size: 13 residues. CDR3 sequence (DNA): TGTGCCACCACTATGACAGGGAGTGAAAAACTGTTTTTT. The encoded protein is CATTMTGSEKLFF.

This sequence joins TRBV7-8 and TRBJ2-2, with a tentative D call TRBD2 (5 bases). The CDR3 totals 17 residues. Per the germline V gene, CDR1 is SGHVS and CDR2 is FQNEAQ. Between the trimmed V and J ends, which lost 1 base and 2 bases, there was a span of 14 bases. CDR3 nucleotide sequence: TGTGCCAGCAGCTTAGTATGGAGCAGGACTAACACCGGGGAGCTGTTTTTT. Its translation is CASSLVWSRTNTGELFF.

There are a few counts of this clone. This could be a read error, since a much larger clone is one nucleotide away. The chain has TRBV27 and TRBJ1-5; D is unclear. V gave up 4 bases and J gave up 0 bases, with 4 bases separating them. The CDR3 contains 13 residues. Germline CDR1 reads MNHEY; CDR2 reads SMNVEV (reference sequence). The CDR3 coding sequence is TGTGCCAGCAGTTACCATAGCAATCAGCCCCAGCATTTT. This codes for CASSYHSNQPQHF.

This rearrangement joins TRBV4-3 to TRBJ1-5, with 9 bases that match TRBD1. V lost 0 bases and J lost 3; bases outside the gene matches: 6. The germline CDR1 and CDR2 sequences are LGHNA and YSLEER. The CDR3 covers 17 residues. CDR3 protein: CASSQDLGTGNNQPQHF. CDR3 nucleotides: TGCGCCAGCAGCCAAGATTTAGGGACAGGGAACAATCAGCCCCAGCATTTT.

This chain connects TRBV5-1 to TRBJ2-3; the D gene is possibly TRBD2 (6 bases). The CDR3 is made up of 16 amino acids. Trimming pared 5 bases from V and 1 base from J, leaving 17 bases between. CDR1 is SGHRS, CDR2 YFSETQ, per germline. In DNA form, the CDR3 reads TGCGCCAGCAGAGTTGGGGGGTTTGCGGGCACAGATACGCAGTATTTT. Its translation: CASRVGGFAGTDTQYF.

Remarks on this clone: The germline gene is not matched at one end of the junction; a read error may be the cause. The chain couples TRBV19 to TRBJ2-1, with D hard to call. Germline CDR1 and CDR2: LNHDA and SQIVND (reference sequence). The CDR3 totals 13 residues. The DNA for the CDR3 is TGTGCCAGTAGTATTCCTCTAGACAAGGAGCAGTTCTTC. Encoded protein: CASSIPLDKEQFF.

This clone showed up just once. The genes are TRBV7-6 and TRBJ2-3; 8 bases are shared with TRBD1. Germline V lookup: CDR1 SGHVS, CDR2 FNYEAQ. The CDR3 consists of 16 residues. V shed 5 bases and J 0 bases; nucleotides not matched to a gene: 7. This chain's CDR3 is CASSPATGASTDTQYF. For the CDR3, the DNA is TGTGCCAGCAGCCCGGCGACAGGGGCTAGCACAGATACGCAGTATTTT.

V gene TRBV27 combines with J gene TRBJ1-5; tentative D call: TRBD1 (5 bases). Trimming removed 4 bases from V and 3 bases from J, with 10 bases in between. CDR1 MNHEY and CDR2 SMNVEV come from the germline V gene (reference sequence). The CDR3 extends over 14 amino acids. CDR3 sequence: CASSSPGLNQPQHF. For the CDR3, the DNA is TGTGCCAGCAGTTCACCGGGGCTCAATCAGCCCCAGCATTTT.

Only one count was recorded for this clone. The chain joins TRBV27 to TRBJ1-2; the D is unclear. V shed 0 bases and J shed 6 bases, with 8 bases lying between them. Germline-derived CDR1 and CDR2 are MNHEY and SMNVEV (reference sequence). The CDR3 totals 13 residues. The CDR3 sequence is CASSLSRSNGYTF. For the CDR3, the DNA is TGTGCCAGCAGTTTATCCCGGTCTAATGGCTACACCTTC.

The rearrangement joins TRBV4-1 to TRBJ2-5, with TRBD2 matching over 9 bases. With 4 bases clipped from V and 5 bases from J, the junction kept 5 bases outside the gene matches. This CDR3 has 14 residues. The germline gives CDR1 MGHRA, CDR2 YSYEKL. The CDR3 coding sequence is TGCGCCAGCAGCCGCCTAGCGGGGAGCGAGACCCAGTACTTC. Translated: CASSRLAGSETQYF.